Sequencing of this T cell receptor beta chain was carried out in a study of STAT3 mutations in large granular lymphocyte leukemia. Points on this clone: Antigen unknown.

Study-wide results and caveats: In T-cell large granular lymphocyte leukemia, about half of patients showed multiple immunodominant subclonotypes.

Generated by immunoSEQ multiplex PCR, the TCRdb table keeps only in-frame clones and is missing some. The sample carries approximately 27,000 clones, approximately 80% recorded once. Trimming took 6 bases from V and 4 from J; bases not matched to a gene: 5. Per germline, CDR1 MDHEN and CDR2 SYDVKM. This CDR3 comprises 15 residues. The sequencing input was peripheral blood mononuclear cells. The origin of this receptor is a woman in her fifties or sixties with T-cell large granular lymphocyte leukemia. Some clones in this sample may be carry-over from other donors' samples. This chain links TRBV28 with TRBJ2-1, with 11 bases fitting TRBD2. The CDR3 sequence: CASRRLAGSYNEQFF. The CDR3 region has the DNA TGTGCCAGCAGGAGACTAGCGGGGTCTTACAATGAGCAGTTCTTC.